What follows is one T cell receptor (beta chain) and its context. What antigen it recognizes has not been identified. Base qualities are not at hand, and no much larger clone is one base apart. The donors were healthy, HIV-negative adults with no recently reported acute infections or vaccinations. Every donor was a Caucasian adult residing in Nashville, Tennessee, USA. CD4+ T cells were enriched by magnetic negative selection; naive cells were then positively selected on CD45RA, and the negative fraction formed the memory subset. Blood was obtained by leukapheresis, after which PBMCs were separated by Ficoll-Histopaque density gradient centrifugation and cryopreserved in liquid nitrogen vapor phase. Analytical flow cytometry was used to check the purity and quantity of every magnetically sorted T cell population. From each sorted fraction, genomic DNA was isolated and quantified by UV absorbance on a Nanodrop 2000c.

TCR CDR3 regions were amplified from genomic DNA by multiplex PCR using the deep immunoSEQ assay. Extracted genomic DNA from each cell subset was spread evenly across all wells of several immunoSEQ 96-well plates, with each plate serving as a replicate. For sorted subsets, roughly 200 ng of genomic DNA, equivalent to about 30,000 T cell genomes, went into each replicate PCR. The purified libraries were quantified using a Qubit 3.0 fluorometer, sized with a Bioanalyzer 2100, and then quantified again using the KAPA Library Quantification kit. Each immunoSEQ 96-well plate was sequenced on its own single-read 150-cycle Illumina NextSeq 550 flow cell. For the original study's pipeline: Because only junctional sequences without quality scores were contained in the immunoSEQ output, filtering matching that applied to full-length reads could not be performed. To assign V/J genes and CDR3, sequences were annotated against IMGT germline references using PyIR, a Python wrapper for IgBLAST v1.9. Any read was removed if the V/J assignment was weak (E-value above 1e-6), the CDR3 was missing, or the read contained stop codons, out-of-frame junctions, or ambiguous translated residues. V3J clonotypes were defined as sequences sharing an identical inferred V gene, J gene, and CDR3 amino acid sequence. Percentage overlap between repertoires was computed as shared unique clonotypes divided by the size of the smaller repertoire. RTK rarefaction, the Chao1 estimator, and Recon v2.1 estimates of unobserved clonotypes were used to assess repertoire richness. Generation probabilities for all TCRbeta clonotypes obtained by the gDNA method from several donors were computed using OLGA. Held by TCRdb, this immuneACCESS table contains in-frame sequences only and omits some clones. Under half of the omission traces to an unresolved V gene where checked; the cause of the rest is unknown. From that table come the V and J calls and clone size; the DNA was used to work out D and trimming. For this sample the table gives a few hundred thousand clones, of which about 96% were detected only once. Together, the top ten hold approximately 0.057% of the sample.

The data belong to a study of shared clonotypes between healthy human individuals (dated by TCRdb to the early 2020s). For the wider study: A couple of women and a few men aged 18 to 49 years were included in the cohort. Leukapheresis yielded between about 0.85 and 10 billion PBMCs per donor. For each donor, CD4 naive and CD4 memory were each given three plates, CD8 naive was given two plates, and CD8 memory was given one plate. To increase sequencing depth and limit assay-specific biases, different laboratories used diverse techniques to prepare libraries and sequence TCR repertoires. The study deeply sequenced blood TCR repertoires of five healthy adults to estimate repertoire size and the extent of clonotype sharing between individuals. General conclusions and limits of the study: Incomplete sequencing was indicated by rarefaction of sorted-subset datasets, despite the large sequencing depth. Compared with non-shared clonotypes, clonotypes shared by all four sorted-subset donors had higher generation probabilities. Approximately 5% of naive CD4, 3.5% of naive CD8, approximately 2% of memory CD4, and 0.35% to 0.4% of memory CD8 clonotypes were shared across several donors. Because the study included only a small number of donors, the genetic and exposure-history diversity represented was limited. Larger estimated clonotype richness was generally found for naive subsets than for memory subsets. Pairwise subsampling led to the expectation that sequencing depth would affect the degree of clonotype sharing among donors. Sampling was restricted to blood, and TCR repertoires in tissues likely differ from the TCR repertoires found in blood.

Sequencing was done on a sample of naive CD4+ T cells sorted from blood. The sample's cell subset or site label is to be understood as: CD45RA+ positively selected. The origin of this receptor is a woman aged 30 to 39 in good health.

The bases are TGTGCCAGCAGTTTATCGTCGGGGTTCGATGAGCAGTTCTTC. Its protein is CASSLSSGFDEQFF. The V and J segments used are TRBV28 and TRBJ2-1; TRBD2 could be the D gene, as 5 bases match. V lost 1 base and J lost 8 bases; the stretch between them is 12 bases long. The CDR3 runs 14 amino acids, cysteine and phenylalanine included. The entry retains the CDR3 DNA only, 42 bases that are in frame from base 1. According to the germline V gene, CDR1 reads MDHEN and CDR2 reads SYDVKM.